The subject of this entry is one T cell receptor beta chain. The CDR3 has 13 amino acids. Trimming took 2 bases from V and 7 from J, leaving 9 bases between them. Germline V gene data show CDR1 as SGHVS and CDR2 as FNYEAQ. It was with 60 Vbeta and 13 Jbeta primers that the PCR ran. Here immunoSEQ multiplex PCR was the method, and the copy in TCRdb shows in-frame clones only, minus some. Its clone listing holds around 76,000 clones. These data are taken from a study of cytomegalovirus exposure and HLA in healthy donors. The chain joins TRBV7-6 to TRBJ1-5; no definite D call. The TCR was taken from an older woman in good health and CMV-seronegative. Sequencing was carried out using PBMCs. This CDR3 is CASSLNDGQPQHF. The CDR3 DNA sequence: TGTGCCAGCAGCTTAAATGATGGCCAGCCCCAGCATTTT.